This T cell receptor (beta chain) was obtained from a study of follicular helper T cells after annual influenza vaccination. Clones were sequenced by immunoSEQ multiplex PCR, and TCRdb holds only the in-frame ones, with some missing. Of over 14,000 clones in the sample, about four fifths were seen once. Sample time point: 2014-2015 season, 7 days after vaccination. The CDR3 sequence is 13 residues long. Trimming cost V 8 bases and J 4 bases; bases outside gene matches: 5. Looked up from germline, CDR1 is SNHLY and CDR2 is FYNNEI. The receptor was derived from an adult who received the influenza vaccine. Sequenced here: CXCR5+ CD38- circulating T follicular helper cells from blood, sampled 7 days after influenza vaccination. Specified subset: circulating Tfh, non-naive CD4+CXCR5+PD-1+ (ICOS+CD38+ or ICOS-CD38-). This sequence joins TRBV2 and TRBJ2-7; 10 positions match TRBD1. The CDR3 coding sequence is TGTGCCAGCCGGGACAGGGGATTTTACGAGCAGTACTTC. This translates into CASRDRGFYEQYF.